The source of this TCR beta chain is a study of CD8+ T cells in alopecia areata. cDNA prepared by RNA extraction and subsequent reverse transcription served as the template for sequencing. Measured with immunoSEQ multiplex PCR; TCRdb has only the in-frame clones, and not every one. The repertoire holds about 140,000 clones, with about 86% as singletons. Per the germline V gene, CDR1 is SGHTA and CDR2 is FQGNSA. V shed 1 base and J 5 bases; nucleotides not matched to a gene: 9. The CDR3 loop spans 16 amino acids. Treatment denoted: oral pan-JAK inhibitor, 5-10 mg twice daily. The source is a human donor with alopecia areata. The sample in question was CD8+ T cells sorted from blood, obtained at week 4, from a patient treated with tofacitinib. V and J are TRBV7-2 and TRBJ2-7; 9 bases align to TRBD1. The DNA for the CDR3 is TGTGCCAGCAGCTTAGGACCCGGGACAGGGTATAACGAGCAGTACTTC. This codes for CASSLGPGTGYNEQYF.